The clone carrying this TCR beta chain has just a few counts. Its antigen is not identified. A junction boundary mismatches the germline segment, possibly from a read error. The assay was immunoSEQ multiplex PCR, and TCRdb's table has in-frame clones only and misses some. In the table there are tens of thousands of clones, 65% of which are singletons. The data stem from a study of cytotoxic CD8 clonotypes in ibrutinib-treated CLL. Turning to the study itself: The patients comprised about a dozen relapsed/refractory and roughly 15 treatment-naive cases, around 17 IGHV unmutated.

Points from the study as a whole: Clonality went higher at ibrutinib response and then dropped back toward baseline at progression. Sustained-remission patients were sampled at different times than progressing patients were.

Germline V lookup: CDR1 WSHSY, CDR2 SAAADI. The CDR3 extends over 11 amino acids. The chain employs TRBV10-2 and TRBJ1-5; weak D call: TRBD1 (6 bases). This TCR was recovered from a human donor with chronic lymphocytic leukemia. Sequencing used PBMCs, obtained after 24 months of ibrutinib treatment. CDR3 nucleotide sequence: TGCGCCAGCGGTGACAGGTGGCCCCAGCATTTT. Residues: CASGDRWPQHF.